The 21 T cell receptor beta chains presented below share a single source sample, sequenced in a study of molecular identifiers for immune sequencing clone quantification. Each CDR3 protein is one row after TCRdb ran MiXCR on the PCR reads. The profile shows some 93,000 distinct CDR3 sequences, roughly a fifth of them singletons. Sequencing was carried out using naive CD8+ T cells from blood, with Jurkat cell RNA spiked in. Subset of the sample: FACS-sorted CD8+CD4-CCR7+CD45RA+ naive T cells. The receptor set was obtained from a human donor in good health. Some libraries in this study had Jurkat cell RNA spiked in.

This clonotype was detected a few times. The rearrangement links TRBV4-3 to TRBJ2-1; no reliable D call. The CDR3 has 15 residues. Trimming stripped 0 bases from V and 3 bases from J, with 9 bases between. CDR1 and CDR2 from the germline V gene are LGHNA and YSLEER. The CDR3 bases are TGCGCCAGCAGCCAAGATTCGGACCACTACAATGAGCAGTTCTTC. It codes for CASSQDSDHYNEQFF.

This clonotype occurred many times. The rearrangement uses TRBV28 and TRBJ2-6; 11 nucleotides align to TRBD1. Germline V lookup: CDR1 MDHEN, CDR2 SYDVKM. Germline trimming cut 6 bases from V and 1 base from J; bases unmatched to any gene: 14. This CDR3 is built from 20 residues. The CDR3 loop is CASRIPRTGGFESGANVLTF. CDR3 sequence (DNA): TGTGCCAGCAGGATACCACGGACAGGGGGCTTTGAATCTGGGGCCAACGTCCTGACTTTC. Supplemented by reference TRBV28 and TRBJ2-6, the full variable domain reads DVKVTQSSRYLVKRTGEKVFLECVQDMDHENMFWYRQDPGLGLRLIYFSYDVKMKEKGDIPEGYSVSREKKERFSLILESASTNQTSMYLCASRIPRTGGFESGANVLTFGAGSRLTVL.

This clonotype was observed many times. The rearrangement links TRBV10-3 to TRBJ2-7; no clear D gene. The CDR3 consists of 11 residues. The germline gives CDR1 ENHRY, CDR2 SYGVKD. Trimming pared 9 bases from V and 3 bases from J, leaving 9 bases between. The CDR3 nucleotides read TGTGCCATTGGACCAGGCTACGAGCAGTACTTC. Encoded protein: CAIGPGYEQYF.

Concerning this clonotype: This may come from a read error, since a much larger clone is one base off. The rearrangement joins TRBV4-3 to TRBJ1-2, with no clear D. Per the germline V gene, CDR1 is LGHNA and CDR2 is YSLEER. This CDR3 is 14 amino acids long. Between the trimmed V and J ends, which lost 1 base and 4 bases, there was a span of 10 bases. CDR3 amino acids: CASSQGPGSYGYTF. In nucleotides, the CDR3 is TGCGCCAGCAGCCAAGGGCCGGGGAGCTATGGCTACACCTTC.

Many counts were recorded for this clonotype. Here the CDR3 reads CSAVPGHRNQPQHF. CDR3 coding DNA: TGCAGTGCAGTACCTGGGCACCGCAATCAGCCCCAGCATTTT. The chain is built from TRBV20-1 and TRBJ1-5; no definite D call. Germline CDR1 is DFQATT and CDR2 is SNEGSKA (reference sequence). CDR3 size: 14 residues. Trimming took off 6 bases at V and 2 bases at J, with 14 bases between the two ends.

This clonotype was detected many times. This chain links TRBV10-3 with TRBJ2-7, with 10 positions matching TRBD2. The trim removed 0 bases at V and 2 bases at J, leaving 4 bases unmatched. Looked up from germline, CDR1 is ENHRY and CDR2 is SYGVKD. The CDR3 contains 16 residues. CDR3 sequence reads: CAISESLAGDPYEQYF. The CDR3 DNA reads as TGTGCCATCAGTGAGTCGCTAGCGGGGGACCCCTACGAGCAGTACTTC.

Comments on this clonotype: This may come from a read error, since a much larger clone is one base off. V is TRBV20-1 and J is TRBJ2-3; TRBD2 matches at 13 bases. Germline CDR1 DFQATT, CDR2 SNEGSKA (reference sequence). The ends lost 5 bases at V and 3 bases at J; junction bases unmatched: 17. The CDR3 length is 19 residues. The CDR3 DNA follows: TGCAGTGCTGGGGTGGCGGGAGGACTAGCGGGAGAGGGAACAGATACGCAGTATTTT. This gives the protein CSAGVAGGLAGEGTDTQYF.

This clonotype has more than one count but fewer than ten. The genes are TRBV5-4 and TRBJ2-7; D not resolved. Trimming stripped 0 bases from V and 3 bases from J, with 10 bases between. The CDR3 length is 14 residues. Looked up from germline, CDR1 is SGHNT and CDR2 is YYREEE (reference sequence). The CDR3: CASSLGDQIYEQYF. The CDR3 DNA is TGTGCCAGCAGCTTGGGAGATCAGATCTACGAGCAGTACTTC.

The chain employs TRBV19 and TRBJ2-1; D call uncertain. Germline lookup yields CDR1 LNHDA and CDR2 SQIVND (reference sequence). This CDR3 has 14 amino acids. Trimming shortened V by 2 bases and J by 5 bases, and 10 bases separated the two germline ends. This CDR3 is CASSIMAVHNEQFF. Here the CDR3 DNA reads TGTGCCAGTAGTATAATGGCAGTCCACAATGAGCAGTTCTTC.

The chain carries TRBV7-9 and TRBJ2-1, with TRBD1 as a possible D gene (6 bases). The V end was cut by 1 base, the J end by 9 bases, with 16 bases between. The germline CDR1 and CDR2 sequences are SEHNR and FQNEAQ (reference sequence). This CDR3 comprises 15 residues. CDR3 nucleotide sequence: TGTGCCAGCAGCTTAGTTCTCGGGGACAATAGTGAGCAGTTCTTC. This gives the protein CASSLVLGDNSEQFF.

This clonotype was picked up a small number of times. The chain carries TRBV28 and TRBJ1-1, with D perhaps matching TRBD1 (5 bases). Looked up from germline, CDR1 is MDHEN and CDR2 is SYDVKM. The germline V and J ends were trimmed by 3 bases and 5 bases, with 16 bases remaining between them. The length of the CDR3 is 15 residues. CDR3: CASSFRGAFATEAFF. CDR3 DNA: TGTGCCAGCAGTTTCCGTGGGGCGTTCGCAACTGAAGCTTTCTTT.

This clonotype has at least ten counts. CDR3 loop: CASSYSPGGSSPLHF. In DNA, the CDR3 is TGTGCCAGCAGTTACTCGCCAGGGGGCTCTTCACCCCTCCACTTT. The rearrangement uses TRBV6-2 or TRBV6-3 and TRBJ1-6; 8 nucleotides align to TRBD1. The CDR3 totals 15 residues. Germline CDR1 is MNHEY and CDR2 is SVGEGT. The J segment lost 9 bases and the V segment lost 0 bases, leaving 4 bases of the junction unmatched.

The CDR3 nucleotides read TGTGCTAGTGGTTTCGCTAGCGGGAGTTACTACAATGAGCAGTTCTTC. Amino acids: CASGFASGSYYNEQFF. The chain recombines TRBV12-5 with TRBJ2-1, with TRBD2 identical over 10 bases. V lost 3 bases to trimming and J lost 3 bases; unmatched junction nucleotides: 5. The germline CDR1 and CDR2 sequences are LGHNT and FRNRAP. The CDR3 loop spans 16 amino acids.

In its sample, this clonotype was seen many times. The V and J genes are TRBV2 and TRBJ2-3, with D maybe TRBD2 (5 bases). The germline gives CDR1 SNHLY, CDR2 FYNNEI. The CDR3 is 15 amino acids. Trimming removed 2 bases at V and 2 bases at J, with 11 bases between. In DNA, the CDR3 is TGTGCCAGCAGTGAACGAACTAGTAACACAGATACGCAGTATTTT. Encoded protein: CASSERTSNTDTQYF.

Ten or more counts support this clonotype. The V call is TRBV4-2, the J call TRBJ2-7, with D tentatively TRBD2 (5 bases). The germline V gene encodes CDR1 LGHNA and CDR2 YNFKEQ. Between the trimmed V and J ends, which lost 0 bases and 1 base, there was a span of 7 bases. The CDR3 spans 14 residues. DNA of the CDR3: TGTGCCAGCAGCCAAGACCCGGGGTCCTACGAGCAGTACTTC. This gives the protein CASSQDPGSYEQYF.

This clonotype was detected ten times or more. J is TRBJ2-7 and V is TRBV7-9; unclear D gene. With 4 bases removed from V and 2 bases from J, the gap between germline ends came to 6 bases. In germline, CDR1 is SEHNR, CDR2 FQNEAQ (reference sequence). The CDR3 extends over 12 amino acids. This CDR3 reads CASSSPAYEQYF. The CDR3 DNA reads TGTGCCAGCAGCTCACCGGCCTACGAGCAGTACTTC.

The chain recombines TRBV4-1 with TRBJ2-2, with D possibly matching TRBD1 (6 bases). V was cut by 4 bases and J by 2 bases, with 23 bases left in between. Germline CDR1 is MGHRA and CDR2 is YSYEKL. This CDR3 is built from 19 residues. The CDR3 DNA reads TGCGCCAGCAGCCCTCCGGGTGGCAGGGGTTTTCAAAACACCGGGGAGCTGTTTTTT. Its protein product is CASSPPGGRGFQNTGELFF.

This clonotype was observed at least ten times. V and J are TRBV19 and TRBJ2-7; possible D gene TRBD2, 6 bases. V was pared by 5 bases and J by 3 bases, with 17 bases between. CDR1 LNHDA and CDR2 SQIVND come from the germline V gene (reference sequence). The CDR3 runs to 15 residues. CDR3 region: CASSSIADPNYEQYF. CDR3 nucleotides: TGTGCCAGTAGTTCTATAGCGGATCCGAACTACGAGCAGTACTTC.

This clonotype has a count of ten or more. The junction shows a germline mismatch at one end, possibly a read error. CDR3 amino acids: CASSQGGSFEQYF. CDR3 coding DNA: TGTGCCAGCAGCCAGGGGGGGTCCTTCGAGCAGTACTTC. This chain links TRBV14 with TRBJ2-7; 7 bases match TRBD2. Germline CDR1 reads SGHDN; CDR2 reads FVKESK. The CDR3 spans 13 residues.

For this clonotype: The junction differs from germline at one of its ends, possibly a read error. Here the CDR3 DNA reads TGCGCCGGCAGCCAAGTAGGCAGGGGGCTTCTGCGGGGGGATACAGATACGCAGTATTTT. It translates to CAGSQVGRGLLRGDTDTQYF. The chain couples TRBV4-1 to TRBJ2-3; D could derive from TRBD1 or TRBD2 (8 bases each). Germline CDR1 and CDR2: MGHRA and YSYEKL. The CDR3 consists of 20 residues.

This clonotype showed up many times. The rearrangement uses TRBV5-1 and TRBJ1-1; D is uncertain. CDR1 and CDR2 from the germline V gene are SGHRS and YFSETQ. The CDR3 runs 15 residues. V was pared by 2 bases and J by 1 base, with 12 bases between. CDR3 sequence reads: CASSFEAPTNTEAFF. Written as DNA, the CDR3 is TGCGCCAGCAGCTTCGAGGCCCCAACGAACACTGAAGCTTTCTTT.